The T cell receptor (beta chain) under discussion was sequenced for a study of molecular identifiers for immune sequencing clone quantification. Study as a whole: The replicate experiment used RNA from roughly 18,000 or 92,000 naive CD8 cells. This RNA was split into five aliquots, and four of them were sequenced. Study observations and caveats: Molecules of identical TCR sharing a barcode could underestimate highly expanded clone sizes.

In the sort, naive CD8 T cells were defined as CD8+CD4-CCR7+CD45RA+. Bulk TCR libraries used previously described methods and listed TCR primers. TCRdb reprocessed the PCR reads with MiXCR, giving one entry per CDR3 protein. The data hold 20,000 to 30,000 distinct CDR3 sequences, with roughly 17% observed a single time. V shed 0 bases, J shed 4 bases, and the junction held 7 bases outside the gene matches. The germline CDR1 and CDR2 sequences are SGDLS and YYNGEE. The CDR3 totals 16 residues. This clonotype was seen at least ten times. Its target is unknown. The receptor comes from a human donor in good health. Some libraries in this study had Jurkat cell RNA spiked in. J is TRBJ2-5 and V is TRBV9, with TRBD2 identical over 9 bases. Sequenced sample: naive CD8+ T cells from blood, with Jurkat cell RNA spiked in. Subset defined: FACS-sorted CD8+CD4-CCR7+CD45RA+ naive T cells. The CDR3 nucleotides are TGTGCCAGCAGCGTAGACGGCGGGGGGGTCCGAGAGACCCAGTACTTC. It is translated as CASSVDGGGVRETQYF.